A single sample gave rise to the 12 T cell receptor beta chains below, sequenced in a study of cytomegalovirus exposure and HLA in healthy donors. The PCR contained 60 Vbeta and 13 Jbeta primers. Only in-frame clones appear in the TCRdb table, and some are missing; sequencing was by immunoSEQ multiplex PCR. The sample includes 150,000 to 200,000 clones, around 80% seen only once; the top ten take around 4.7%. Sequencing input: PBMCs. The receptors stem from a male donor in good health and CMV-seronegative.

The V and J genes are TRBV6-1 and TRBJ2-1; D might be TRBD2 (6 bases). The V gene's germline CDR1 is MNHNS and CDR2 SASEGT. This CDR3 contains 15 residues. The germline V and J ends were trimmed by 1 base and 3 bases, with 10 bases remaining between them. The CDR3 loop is CASSEGDGSYNEQFF. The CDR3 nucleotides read TGTGCCAGCAGTGAAGGGGACGGGAGCTACAATGAGCAGTTCTTC.

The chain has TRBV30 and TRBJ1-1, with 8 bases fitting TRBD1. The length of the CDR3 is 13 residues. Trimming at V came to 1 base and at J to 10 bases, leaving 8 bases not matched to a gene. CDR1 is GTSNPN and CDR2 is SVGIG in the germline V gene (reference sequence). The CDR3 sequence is CAWSDGRGRTAFF. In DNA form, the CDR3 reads TGTGCCTGGAGTGACGGCAGGGGGCGAACAGCTTTCTTT. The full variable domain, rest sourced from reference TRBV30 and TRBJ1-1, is SQTIHQWPATLVQPVGSPLSLECTVEGTSNPNLYWYRQAAGRGLQLLFYSVGIGQISSEVPQNLSASRPQDRQFILSSKKLLLSDSGFYLCAWSDGRGRTAFFGQGTRLTVV.

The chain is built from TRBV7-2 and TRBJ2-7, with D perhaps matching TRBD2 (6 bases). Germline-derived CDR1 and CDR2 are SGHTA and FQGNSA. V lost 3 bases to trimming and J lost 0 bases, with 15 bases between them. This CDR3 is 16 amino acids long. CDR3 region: CASSFGGSGSSYEQYF. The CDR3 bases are TGTGCCAGCAGCTTCGGTGGTAGCGGTAGCTCCTACGAGCAGTACTTC.

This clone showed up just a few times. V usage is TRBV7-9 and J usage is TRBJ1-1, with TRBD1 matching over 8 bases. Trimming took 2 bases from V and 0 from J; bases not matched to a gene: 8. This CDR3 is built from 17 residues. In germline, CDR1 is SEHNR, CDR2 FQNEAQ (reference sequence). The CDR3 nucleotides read TGTGCCAGCAGCTTATATCAGGGGGCGCAGGTGAACACTGAAGCTTTCTTT. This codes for CASSLYQGAQVNTEAFF.

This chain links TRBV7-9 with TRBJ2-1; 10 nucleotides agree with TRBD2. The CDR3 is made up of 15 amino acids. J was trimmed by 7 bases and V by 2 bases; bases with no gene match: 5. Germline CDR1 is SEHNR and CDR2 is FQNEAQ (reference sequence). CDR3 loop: CASSLTSGRANEQFF. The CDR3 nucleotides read TGTGCCAGCAGCTTAACAAGCGGGAGGGCGAATGAGCAGTTCTTC.

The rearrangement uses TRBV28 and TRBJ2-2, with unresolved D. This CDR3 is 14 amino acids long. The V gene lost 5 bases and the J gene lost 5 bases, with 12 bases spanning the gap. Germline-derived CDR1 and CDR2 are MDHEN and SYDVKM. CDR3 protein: CASSHPSSTGELFF. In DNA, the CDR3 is TGTGCCAGCAGTCACCCTTCTAGTACCGGGGAGCTGTTTTTT.

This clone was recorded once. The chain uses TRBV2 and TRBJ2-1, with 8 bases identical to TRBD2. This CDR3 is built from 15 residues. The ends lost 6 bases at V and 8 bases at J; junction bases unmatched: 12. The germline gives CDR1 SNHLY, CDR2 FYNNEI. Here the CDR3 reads CASRPDRGGYDEQFF. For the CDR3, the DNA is TGTGCCAGCAGGCCCGACCGGGGGGGTTATGATGAGCAGTTCTTC.

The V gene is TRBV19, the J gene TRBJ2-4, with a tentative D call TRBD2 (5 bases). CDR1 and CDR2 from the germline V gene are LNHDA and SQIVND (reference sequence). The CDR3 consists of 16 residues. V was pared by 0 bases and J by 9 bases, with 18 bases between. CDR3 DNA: TGTGCCAGTAGTATAGATAGGTTAACAGTTCGGGGCATTCAGTACTTC. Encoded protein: CASSIDRLTVRGIQYF.

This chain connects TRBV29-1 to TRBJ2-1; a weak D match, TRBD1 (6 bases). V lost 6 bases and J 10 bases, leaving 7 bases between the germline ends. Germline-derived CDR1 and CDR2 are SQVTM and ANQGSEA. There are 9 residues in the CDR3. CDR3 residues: CSVGTEQFF. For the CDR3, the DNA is TGCAGCGTCGGGACAGAGCAGTTCTTC.

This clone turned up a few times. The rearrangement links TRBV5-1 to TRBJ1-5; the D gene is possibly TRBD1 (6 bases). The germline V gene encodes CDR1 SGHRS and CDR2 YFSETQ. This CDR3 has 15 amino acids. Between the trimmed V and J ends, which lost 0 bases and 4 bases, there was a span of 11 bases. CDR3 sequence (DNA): TGCGCCAGCAGCTTGGGGGTACAGGGTAATCAGCCCCAGCATTTT. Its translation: CASSLGVQGNQPQHF.

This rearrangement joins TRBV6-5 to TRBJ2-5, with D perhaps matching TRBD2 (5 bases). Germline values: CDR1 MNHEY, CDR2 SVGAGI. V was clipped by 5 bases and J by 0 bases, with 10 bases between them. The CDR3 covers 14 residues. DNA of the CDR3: TGTGCCAGCAGTAGACTACCCTACCAAGAGACCCAGTACTTC. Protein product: CASSRLPYQETQYF.

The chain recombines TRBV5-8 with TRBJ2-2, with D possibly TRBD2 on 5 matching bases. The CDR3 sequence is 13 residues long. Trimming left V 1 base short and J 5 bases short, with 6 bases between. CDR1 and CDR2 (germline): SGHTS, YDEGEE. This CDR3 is CASSLPGTGELFF. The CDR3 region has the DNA TGTGCCAGCAGCTTGCCGGGGACCGGGGAGCTGTTTTTT. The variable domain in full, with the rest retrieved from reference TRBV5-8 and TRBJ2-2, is EAGVTQSPTHLIKTRGQQATLRCSPISGHTSVYWYQQALGLGLQFLLWYDEGEERNRGNFPPRFSGRQFPNYSSELNVNALELEDSALYLCASSLPGTGELFFGEGSRLTVL.